These 10 T cell receptor beta chains originate from one sample sequenced in a study of blood T cell repertoires in COVID-19. Generated by immunoSEQ multiplex PCR, the TCRdb table keeps only in-frame clones and is missing some. The table includes tens of thousands of clones, around 86% detected once. Specimen: peripheral blood. The receptors shown here come from an older woman with acute or convalescent COVID-19.

The chain couples TRBV6-4 to TRBJ1-5; no clear D gene. Germline V gene lookup returns CDR1 MRHNA and CDR2 SNTAGT. This CDR3 has 10 residues. The V end lost 8 bases, the J end lost 5 bases, and 4 bases lay between the germline ends. In nucleotides, the CDR3 is TGTGCCAGCCCTTATCAGCCCCAGCATTTT. It is translated as CASPYQPQHF.

V is TRBV6-1 and J is TRBJ2-1; 7 bases match TRBD1. CDR3 length equals 15 residues. Losses at the gene ends were 3 bases for V and 4 bases for J; bases not matched to a gene: 6. Germline V CDR1 and CDR2: MNHNS, SASEGT. CDR3 loop: CASSDRQGPYNEQFF. As DNA, the CDR3 is TGTGCCAGCAGTGATCGACAGGGCCCATACAATGAGCAGTTCTTC.

The rearrangement joins TRBV7-9 to TRBJ1-2; the D gene is possibly TRBD1 (6 bases). Trimming removed 3 bases at V and 9 bases at J, with 11 bases between. The CDR3 runs 12 residues. The germline V gene has CDR1 SEHNR and CDR2 FQNEAQ (reference sequence). The CDR3 bases are TGTGCCAGCAGCTTCGACAGGAACCGCTACACCTTC. As protein: CASSFDRNRYTF.

The V gene is TRBV7-9, the J gene TRBJ2-1; 8 bases fit TRBD2. This CDR3 has 16 amino acids. CDR1 SEHNR and CDR2 FQNEAQ come from the germline V gene (reference sequence). V was clipped by 0 bases and J by 1 base; unmatched bases: 2. CDR3 nucleotides: TGTGCCAGCAGCTTAGCGTTAGCGGGGTCCTACAATGAGCAGTTCTTC. Translating it yields CASSLALAGSYNEQFF.

This clone was counted a few times. The chain couples TRBV6-1 to TRBJ2-1, with D perhaps matching TRBD2 (7 bases). The CDR3 consists of 15 residues. CDR1 is MNHNS and CDR2 is SASEGT in the germline V gene. V was clipped by 0 bases and J by 8 bases, with 14 bases between them. CDR3 region: CASSEAGGLIYEQFF. CDR3 coding DNA: TGTGCCAGCAGTGAAGCGGGGGGGCTAATCTATGAGCAGTTCTTC.

The chain recombines TRBV7-9 with TRBJ2-7; D is perhaps TRBD2 (6 bases). V lost 10 bases and J lost 1, with 8 bases in between. The CDR3 totals 11 residues. Germline V gene sequence: CDR1 SEHNR, CDR2 FQNEAQ (reference sequence). The CDR3 nucleotides are TGTGCCACCGGAGGGTCCTACGAGCAGTACTTC. Its translation: CATGGSYEQYF.

The chain couples TRBV3-1 (or the pseudogene TRBV3-2) to TRBJ2-5; 10 bases fit TRBD1. The CDR3 has 15 residues. The J segment lost 5 bases and the V segment lost 1 base, leaving 4 bases of the junction unmatched. Germline V CDR1 and CDR2: LGHDT, YNNKEL (reference sequence). The CDR3 loop is CASSQGQGAWETQYF. CDR3 coding DNA: TGTGCCAGCAGCCAAGGACAGGGGGCCTGGGAGACCCAGTACTTC.

V usage is TRBV30 and J usage is TRBJ2-1, with 7 positions matching TRBD1. The CDR3 is made up of 15 amino acids. Germline V gene data show CDR1 as GTSNPN and CDR2 as SVGIG (reference sequence). V shed 3 bases and J 0 bases; nucleotides not matched to a gene: 5. The CDR3 DNA reads as TGTGCCTGGAGGAGGGGGCAGAGCTCCTACAATGAGCAGTTCTTC. The encoded protein is CAWRRGQSSYNEQFF.

This chain connects TRBV10-1 to TRBJ1-1; maybe TRBD1 (5 bases). Trimming left V 2 bases short and J 3 bases short, with 10 bases between. Germline CDR1 is WNHNN and CDR2 is SYGVQD (reference sequence). The CDR3 length is 14 residues. This CDR3 reads CASSENPTDTEAFF. The CDR3 bases are TGCGCCAGCAGTGAGAACCCGACAGACACTGAAGCTTTCTTT.

The rearrangement joins TRBV3-1 (or the pseudogene TRBV3-2) to TRBJ1-2; 8 positions agree with TRBD1. CDR1 and CDR2 (germline): LGHDT, YNNKEL (reference sequence). With V trimmed by 0 bases and J by 7 bases, 10 bases remained unmatched. There are 16 residues in the CDR3. The CDR3 DNA follows: TGTGCCAGCAGCCAAGATAGTCACAGGGGGTCAGCTGGCTACACCTTC. Its protein is CASSQDSHRGSAGYTF.